This TCR beta chain emerged from a study of blood T cell repertoires in COVID-19. Across the whole study: Researchers got acute and convalescent COVID-19 samples from the United States, Italy and Spain. The cDNA or gDNA used as material had been derived from T cells, B-cell-depleted T cells, or PBMCs.

TCRdb's copy holds only in-frame clones and misses some; the assay was immunoSEQ multiplex PCR. The data show approximately 210,000 clones, around 82% seen once. The CDR3 runs to 15 residues. J lost 5 bases, V lost 5 bases, and 8 bases had no gene match. CDR1 is LNHDA, CDR2 SQIVND, per germline (reference sequence). The material sequenced was PBMCs or T cells enriched from blood (not recorded which). The rearrangement uses TRBV19 and TRBJ2-2, with 7 bases fitting TRBD1. The receptor's source is a man under 40 with acute COVID-19. The CDR3 region is CASSFHRGGTGELFF. The CDR3 bases are TGTGCCAGTAGTTTCCACAGGGGTGGGACCGGGGAGCTGTTTTTT.